A single sample is the source of the 3 T cell receptor beta chains below, sequenced in a study of patients and donors after allogeneic stem cell transplantation. TCRdb recomputed calls from the RT-PCR reads with MiXCR, one row per CDR3 protein. The table lists some 160,000 distinct CDR3 sequences, approximately 25% of them singletons. The sample comprised blood, either unsorted or a sorted T cell fraction (not recorded which). These receptors were obtained from a human donor who was either an allogeneic HSCT recipient or a stem cell or donor lymphocyte infusion donor (not recorded which). It is not recorded whose cells these are; they may come from a transplant donor.

This clonotype has a handful of counts. V is TRBV7-9 and J is TRBJ2-2; possible D gene TRBD1, 6 bases. This CDR3 region has 14 residues. CDR1 is SEHNR, CDR2 FQNEAQ, per germline (reference sequence). Trimming removed 6 bases at V and 5 bases at J, with 13 bases between. The CDR3 is CASRSNRVTGELFF. The CDR3 region has the DNA TGTGCCAGCAGATCAAACAGGGTAACCGGGGAGCTGTTTTTT.

The chain is built from TRBV29-1 and TRBJ2-5; TRBD1 might be the D (6 bases). CDR3 length: 15 residues. Germline V gene lookup returns CDR1 SQVTM and CDR2 ANQGSEA. The V and J ends lost 2 bases and 2 bases respectively, with 15 bases between them. CDR3 protein: CSVEIETGVQETQYF. CDR3 DNA: TGCAGCGTTGAAATCGAGACAGGCGTACAAGAGACCCAGTACTTC.

Many counts were recorded for this clonotype. The chain joins TRBV27 to TRBJ1-5; a possible D gene is TRBD1 (6 bases). CDR1 is MNHEY, CDR2 SMNVEV, per germline (reference sequence). The length of the CDR3 is 14 residues. V was clipped by 6 bases and J by 4 bases, with 13 bases between them. CDR3: CASSLGHPNQPQHF. The CDR3 nucleotides are TGTGCCAGCAGCCTGGGACATCCAAATCAGCCCCAGCATTTT.